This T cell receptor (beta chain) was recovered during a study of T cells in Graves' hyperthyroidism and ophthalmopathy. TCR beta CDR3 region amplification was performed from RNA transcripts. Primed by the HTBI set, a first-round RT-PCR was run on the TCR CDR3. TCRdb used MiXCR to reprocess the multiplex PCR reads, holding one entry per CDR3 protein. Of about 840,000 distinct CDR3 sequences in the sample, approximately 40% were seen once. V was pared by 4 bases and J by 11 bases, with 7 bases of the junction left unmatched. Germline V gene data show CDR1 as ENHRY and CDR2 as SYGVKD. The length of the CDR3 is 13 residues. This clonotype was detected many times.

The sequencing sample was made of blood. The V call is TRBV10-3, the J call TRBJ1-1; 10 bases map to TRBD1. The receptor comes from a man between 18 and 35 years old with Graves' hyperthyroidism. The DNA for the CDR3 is TGTGCCATCAGTGGTGACAGGGGGCAAAGGGCTTTCTTT. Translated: CAISGDRGQRAFF.